This entry lists 20 T cell receptor beta chains sequenced from one sample in a study of blood T cell repertoires in COVID-19. This table comes from immunoSEQ multiplex PCR, and its TCRdb copy is limited to in-frame clones, with some not included. The sample lists about 88,000 clones; roughly nine tenths were seen once. Sequencing was done on a sample of peripheral blood. The receptors here all came from a male donor with acute or convalescent COVID-19.

The chain employs TRBV12-3 or TRBV12-4 and TRBJ1-3; D ambiguous. The CDR3 extends over 10 amino acids. Trimming stripped 9 bases from V and 2 bases from J, with 2 bases between. The CDR3 loop reads CASTGNTIYF. DNA for the CDR3: TGTGCCAGTACTGGAAACACCATATATTTT.

This chain connects TRBV19 to TRBJ2-7, with TRBD1 matching 10 bases. The CDR3 runs 14 residues. J gave up 3 bases and V 5 bases, and 4 bases lay outside the gene matches. Germline lookup yields CDR1 LNHDA and CDR2 SQIVND (reference sequence). This chain's CDR3 is CASSSDRGGYEQYF. The CDR3, as DNA: TGTGCCAGTAGTTCGGACAGGGGGGGCTACGAGCAGTACTTC. Full variable domain (missing parts from reference TRBV19 and TRBJ2-7): DGGITQSPKYLFRKEGQNVTLSCEQNLNHDAMYWYRQDPGQGLRLIYYSQIVNDFQKGDIAEGYSVSREKKESFPLTVTSAQKNPTAFYLCASSSDRGGYEQYFGPGTRLTVT.

This rearrangement joins TRBV6-1 to TRBJ1-4; the D gene is possibly TRBD1 (5 bases). Trimming removed 3 bases from V and 3 bases from J, with 11 bases in between. CDR3 size: 15 residues. Germline V gene data show CDR1 as MNHNS and CDR2 as SASEGT. The chain's CDR3 is CASSDGGAPNEKLFF. CDR3 DNA: TGTGCCAGCAGTGATGGAGGGGCGCCTAATGAAAAACTGTTTTTT.

The chain recombines TRBV6-1 with TRBJ1-4, with a possible D match to TRBD1 (6 bases). Germline lookup yields CDR1 MNHNS and CDR2 SASEGT. The CDR3 has 14 residues. Trimming stripped 3 bases from V and 8 bases from J, with 13 bases between. The CDR3 DNA follows: TGTGCCAGCAGTGAGGGGGCAGGGGAAGAAAAACTGTTTTTT. This sequence encodes CASSEGAGEEKLFF.

This rearrangement joins TRBV19 to TRBJ1-1; D gene uncertain. V lost 2 bases to trimming and J lost 0 bases, with 10 bases between them. This CDR3 region has 15 residues. Per the germline V gene, CDR1 is LNHDA and CDR2 is SQIVND (reference sequence). The CDR3 here is CASSISKFMNTEAFF. Written as DNA, the CDR3 is TGTGCCAGTAGTATATCAAAATTCATGAACACTGAAGCTTTCTTT.

This rearrangement joins TRBV6-5 to TRBJ2-5; TRBD1 matches 9 bases. Germline CDR1 MNHEY, CDR2 SVGAGI. The V and J ends lost 6 bases and 0 bases, in that order; junction bases with no gene match: 2. This CDR3 comprises 14 residues. The CDR3 DNA is TGTGCCAGCAGGGGGACAGGGAACCAAGAGACCCAGTACTTC. Translated, it gives CASRGTGNQETQYF.

The rearrangement links TRBV7-2 to TRBJ2-5, with D perhaps TRBD2 (5 bases). The CDR3 totals 15 residues. Germline V gives CDR1 SGHTA, CDR2 FQGNSA. V was pared by 5 bases and J by 5 bases, with 18 bases between. The CDR3 coding sequence is TGTGCCAGCAGCCCGCACCTTGGAGGCGGGGAGACCCAGTACTTC. It yields the protein CASSPHLGGGETQYF.

This sequence joins TRBV24-1 and TRBJ2-3; D may be TRBD1 (5 bases). The CDR3 totals 13 residues. Germline CDR1 and CDR2: KGHDR and SFDVKD. Between the trimmed V and J ends, which lost 7 bases and 0 bases, there was a span of 7 bases. As DNA, the CDR3 is TGTGCCACCAGGGACATTAGCACAGATACGCAGTATTTT. Translated, it gives CATRDISTDTQYF.

The V call is TRBV29-1, the J call TRBJ2-1; the D gene is possibly TRBD1 (6 bases). The V gene lost 6 bases and the J gene lost 1 base, with 16 bases spanning the gap. There are 15 residues in the CDR3. The germline CDR1 and CDR2 sequences are SQVTM and ANQGSEA. CDR3 in DNA: TGCAGCGTCCTGAAGGGGGTAAGATCCTACAATGAGCAGTTCTTC. This sequence encodes CSVLKGVRSYNEQFF.

As for this clone: In the same sample, other DNA sequences code for this CDR3. In DNA form, the CDR3 reads TGCGCCAGCAGCTTGGACGGGACAGGGCAAGAGACCCAGTACTTC. Translating it yields CASSLDGTGQETQYF. The V gene is TRBV5-1, the J gene TRBJ2-5, with 9 bases fitting TRBD1. Looked up from germline, CDR1 is SGHRS and CDR2 is YFSETQ. V gave up 0 bases and J gave up 2 bases; unmatched junction bases: 2. This CDR3 contains 15 residues.

The gene calls are TRBV19 and TRBJ2-7; perhaps TRBD1 as D (6 bases). Germline CDR1 reads LNHDA; CDR2 reads SQIVND (reference sequence). Trimming took off 1 base at V and 3 bases at J, with 13 bases between the two ends. The CDR3 sequence is 15 residues long. The CDR3, as DNA: TGTGCCAGTAGTATAGCAGGGGACAACCTCTACGAGCAGTACTTC. This sequence encodes CASSIAGDNLYEQYF. Based on the CDR3 plus reference TRBV19 and TRBJ2-7, the full variable domain is DGGITQSPKYLFRKEGQNVTLSCEQNLNHDAMYWYRQDPGQGLRLIYYSQIVNDFQKGDIAEGYSVSREKKESFPLTVTSAQKNPTAFYLCASSIAGDNLYEQYFGPGTRLTVT.

This chain joins TRBV4-1 and TRBJ1-4; D ambiguous. In germline, CDR1 is MGHRA, CDR2 YSYEKL. The ends were cut back, 0 bases at V and 7 bases at J, with 15 bases in the middle. The CDR3 is 16 residues long. DNA for the CDR3: TGCGCCAGCAGCCAAGATAGGAGCAGCCGGGGTGAAAAACTGTTTTTT. Translation gives CASSQDRSSRGEKLFF.

The gene calls are TRBV5-1 and TRBJ2-5; 10 bases are shared with TRBD1. In germline, CDR1 is SGHRS, CDR2 YFSETQ. This CDR3 is 14 amino acids long. V lost 4 bases to trimming and J lost 3 bases; unmatched junction nucleotides: 3. CDR3 DNA sequence: TGCGCCAGCAGCCCAGGGACAGGGGAAGAGACCCAGTACTTC. It yields the protein CASSPGTGEETQYF.

The chain couples TRBV19 to TRBJ2-1, with 7 bases identical to TRBD2. Looked up from germline, CDR1 is LNHDA and CDR2 is SQIVND (reference sequence). V trimming: 6 bases; J trimming: 1 base; junction bases outside the gene matches: 6. CDR3 length equals 15 residues. The CDR3 sequence: CASRTPAGSYNEQFF. Here the CDR3 DNA reads TGTGCCAGTAGAACACCAGCGGGGTCCTACAATGAGCAGTTCTTC.

The chain joins TRBV24-1 to TRBJ2-1, with D possibly TRBD1 on 6 matching bases. CDR3 size: 16 residues. With 4 bases removed from V and 6 bases from J, the gap between germline ends came to 18 bases. Germline values: CDR1 KGHDR, CDR2 SFDVKD. CDR3 region: CATSDIGGSKPNEQFF. CDR3 DNA: TGTGCCACCAGTGACATAGGGGGATCCAAGCCCAATGAGCAGTTCTTC.

The chain employs TRBV7-9 and TRBJ1-1, with D hard to call. V lost 3 bases to trimming and J lost 7 bases, with 15 bases between them. The CDR3 is 14 residues long. CDR1 and CDR2 (germline): SEHNR, FQNEAQ (reference sequence). The CDR3 reads CASSFSGKAYEAFF. CDR3 sequence (DNA): TGTGCCAGCAGCTTTTCAGGAAAGGCCTATGAAGCTTTCTTT.

The V call is TRBV19, the J call TRBJ2-3; maybe TRBD1 (6 bases). The length of the CDR3 is 13 residues. Germline lookup yields CDR1 LNHDA and CDR2 SQIVND (reference sequence). Deletions cut 5 bases from V and 4 bases from J, with 10 bases between. In DNA form, the CDR3 reads TGTGCCAGTAGTGCCCGACAGGCAGATACGCAGTATTTT. Translated: CASSARQADTQYF.

This chain joins TRBV5-1 and TRBJ2-1, with D perhaps matching TRBD2 (6 bases). CDR1 is SGHRS and CDR2 is YFSETQ in the germline V gene. The CDR3 extends over 15 amino acids. Trimming stripped 1 base from V and 6 bases from J, with 14 bases between. For the CDR3, the DNA is TGCGCCAGCAGCTTGACCCAGCAGGGAGGCAATGAGCAGTTCTTC. It encodes CASSLTQQGGNEQFF. The full variable domain, with the rest looked up from reference TRBV5-1 and TRBJ2-1, is KAGVTQTPRYLIKTRGQQVTLSCSPISGHRSVSWYQQTPGQGLQFLFEYFSETQRNKGNFPGRFSGRQFSNSRSEMNVSTLELGDSALYLCASSLTQQGGNEQFFGPGTRLTVL.

This clone was found a few times. V gene TRBV6-2 or TRBV6-3 combines with J gene TRBJ1-3; D unresolved. CDR3 length: 13 residues. The V gene lost 5 bases and the J gene lost 1 base, with 6 bases spanning the gap. Germline lookup yields CDR1 MNHEY and CDR2 SVGEGT. The CDR3 loop reads CASSTPSGNTIYF. In nucleotides, the CDR3 is TGTGCCAGCAGTACTCCGTCTGGAAACACCATATATTTT.

This clone has only a few counts. The chain is built from TRBV6-6 and TRBJ1-2, with 10 bases fitting TRBD1. Trimming removed 7 bases from V and 8 bases from J; junction bases left unmatched: 10. The CDR3 totals 14 residues. CDR1 MNHNY and CDR2 SVGAGI come from the germline V gene (reference sequence). The CDR3 nucleotides are TGTGCCAGCACTCAAGGGGACAGGGGTAAGGGCTACACCTTC. Amino acids: CASTQGDRGKGYTF.